The clone carrying this T cell receptor (beta chain) was seen a few times. Its specificity is not known. Time point described: persistent/refractory GD, antithyroid drugs over 5 years with positive TRAb. Preparation of the TCR library used RNA extracted from PBMCs. CDR3 regions were amplified by Arm-PCR using iRepertoire HTBI primers to build TCR beta libraries. TCRdb reprocessed the multiplex PCR reads via MiXCR and lists one record per CDR3 protein. The table includes hundreds of thousands of distinct CDR3 sequences, about 20% detected once. The trim removed 4 bases at V and 3 bases at J, leaving 5 bases unmatched. This CDR3 is 16 amino acids long. CDR1 and CDR2 from the germline V gene are KGHDR and SFDVKD. The data derive from a study of regulatory T cells in long-lasting Graves disease. Whole-study context: Those with persistent Graves' disease had received antithyroid drugs for over 5 years with positive TSH receptor antibodies. Study-level findings and limits: Persistent disease preferred TRBV28, TRBJ1-2 and TRBJ2-5. Among the persistent patients, thousands of public clonotypes were shared, more than the approximately 1,000 shared among new patients.

Specimen: peripheral blood mononuclear cells (PBMCs), collected when the disease was refractory, from a patient treated with antithyroid drugs. This TCR was sampled from a female donor with Graves disease. This rearrangement joins TRBV24-1 to TRBJ1-6; 7 nucleotides match TRBD1. The CDR3 coding sequence is TGTGCCACCAGTGACTCGACAGGGATCTATAATTCACCCCTCCACTTT. This sequence encodes CATSDSTGIYNSPLHF.